The clone carrying this T cell receptor beta chain has at least ten counts. Regions amplified from RNA transcripts were the TCR beta CDR3 regions. The HTBI set primed first-round TCR CDR3 RT-PCR. TCRdb re-called the multiplex PCR reads with MiXCR, one entry per CDR3 protein. Of hundreds of thousands of distinct CDR3 sequences in the sample, approximately 15% are singletons; the top ten hold about 51%. This record comes from a study of T cells in Graves' hyperthyroidism and ophthalmopathy. The junction had 11 bases not matched to a gene; V was cut back by 3 bases and J by 3 bases. The CDR3 runs to 17 residues. Germline V CDR1 and CDR2: MDHEN, SYDVKM.

Material: blood. The origin of this receptor is a woman between 55 and 75 years old with Graves' ophthalmopathy. The genes are TRBV28 and TRBJ1-2; 9 bases align to TRBD1. CDR3 residues: CASSFPGGQGIDYGYTF. CDR3 DNA sequence: TGTGCCAGCAGTTTTCCGGGGGGACAGGGTATAGACTATGGCTACACCTTC.